The clone carrying this T cell receptor beta chain has just a few counts. The data are from a study of blood T cells in healthy people across ages. The V and J ends lost 8 bases and 2 bases, in that order; junction bases with no gene match: 8. CDR3 length equals 15 residues. The V gene's germline CDR1 is SGHVS and CDR2 FQNEAQ. Healthy Caucasians from Russia aged roughly 6 to 90 served as donors. Primers used in a second PCR of about 6 to 11 cycles were a sample-barcoded 5' primer and a J-beta primer mix. TCRdb fed the 5' RACE reads into MiXCR, producing one record per CDR3 protein. The data show about 630,000 distinct CDR3 sequences, 21% seen once.

This clonotype was obtained from a man between 70 and 80 years old in good health. The V gene is TRBV7-8, the J gene TRBJ2-5, with 10 bases aligning to TRBD2. Sequenced input: blood. This CDR3 is CASGTLAGLQETQYF. The CDR3 region has the DNA TGTGCCAGCGGCACACTAGCGGGATTACAAGAGACCCAGTACTTC.